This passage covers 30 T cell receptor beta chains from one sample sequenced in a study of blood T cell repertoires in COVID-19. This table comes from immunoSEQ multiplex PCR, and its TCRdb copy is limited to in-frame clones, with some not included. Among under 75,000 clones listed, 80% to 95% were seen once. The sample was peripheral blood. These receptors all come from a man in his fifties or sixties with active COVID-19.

CDR3 sequence (DNA): TGTGCCAGCAGTGGAAGGGGCTTTGCTGGAAACACCATATATTTT. Its protein is CASSGRGFAGNTIYF. J is TRBJ1-3 and V is TRBV25-1, with TRBD1 as a possible D gene (5 bases). Trimming removed 4 bases at V and 2 bases at J, with 12 bases between. Germline CDR1 and CDR2: MGHDK and SYGVNS. This CDR3 contains 15 residues.

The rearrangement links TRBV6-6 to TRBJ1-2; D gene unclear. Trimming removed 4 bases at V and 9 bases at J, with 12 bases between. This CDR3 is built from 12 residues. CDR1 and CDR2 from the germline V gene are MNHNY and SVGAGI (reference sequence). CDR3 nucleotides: TGTGCCAGCAGTTTTTTATCGGGAAGCTACACCTTC. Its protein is CASSFLSGSYTF.

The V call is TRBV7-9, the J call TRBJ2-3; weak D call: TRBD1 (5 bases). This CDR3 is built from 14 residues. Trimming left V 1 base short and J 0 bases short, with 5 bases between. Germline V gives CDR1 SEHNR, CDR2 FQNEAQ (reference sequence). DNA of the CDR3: TGTGCCAGCAGCTTAGAGGGGAGCACAGATACGCAGTATTTT. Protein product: CASSLEGSTDTQYF. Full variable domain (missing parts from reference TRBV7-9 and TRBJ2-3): DTGVSQNPRHKITKRGQNVTFRCDPISEHNRLYWYRQTLGQGPEFLTYFQNEAQLEKSRLLSDRFSAERPKGSFSTLEIQRTEQGDSAMYLCASSLEGSTDTQYFGPGTRLTVL.

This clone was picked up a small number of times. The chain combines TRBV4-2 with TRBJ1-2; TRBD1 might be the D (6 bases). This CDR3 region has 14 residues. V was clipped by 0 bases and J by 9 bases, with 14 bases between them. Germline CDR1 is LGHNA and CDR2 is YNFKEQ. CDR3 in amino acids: CASSQDAGARRYTF. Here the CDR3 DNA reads TGTGCCAGCAGCCAAGATGCAGGGGCGAGGCGCTACACCTTC.

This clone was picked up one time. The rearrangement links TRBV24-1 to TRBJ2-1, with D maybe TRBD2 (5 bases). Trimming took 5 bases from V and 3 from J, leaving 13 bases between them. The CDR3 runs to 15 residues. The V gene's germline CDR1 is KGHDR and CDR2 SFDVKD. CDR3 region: CATSGPSGDYNEQFF. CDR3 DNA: TGTGCCACCAGTGGCCCATCCGGGGACTACAATGAGCAGTTCTTC.

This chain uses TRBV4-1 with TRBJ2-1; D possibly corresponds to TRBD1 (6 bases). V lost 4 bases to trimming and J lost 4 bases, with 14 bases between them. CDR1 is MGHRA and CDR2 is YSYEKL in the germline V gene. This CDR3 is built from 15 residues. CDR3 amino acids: CASSPSGRGYNEQFF. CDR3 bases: TGCGCCAGCAGCCCCTCAGGCAGGGGTTACAATGAGCAGTTCTTC.

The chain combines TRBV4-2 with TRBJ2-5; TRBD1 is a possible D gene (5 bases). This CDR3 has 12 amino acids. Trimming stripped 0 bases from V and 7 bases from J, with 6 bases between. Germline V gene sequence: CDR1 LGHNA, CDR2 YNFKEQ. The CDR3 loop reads CASSQDRGTQYF. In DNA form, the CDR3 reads TGTGCCAGCAGCCAAGATAGGGGGACCCAGTACTTC.

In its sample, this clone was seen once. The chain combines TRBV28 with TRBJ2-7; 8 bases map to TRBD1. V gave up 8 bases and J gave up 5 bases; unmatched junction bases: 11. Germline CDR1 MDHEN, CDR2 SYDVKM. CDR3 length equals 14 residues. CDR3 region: CASLNGQGVHEQYF. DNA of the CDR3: TGTGCCAGCTTAAACGGACAGGGAGTCCACGAGCAGTACTTC.

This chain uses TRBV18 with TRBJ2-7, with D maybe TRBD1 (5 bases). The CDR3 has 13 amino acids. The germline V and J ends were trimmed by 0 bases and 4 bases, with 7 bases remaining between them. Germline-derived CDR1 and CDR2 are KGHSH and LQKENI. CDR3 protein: CASSPPTAYEQYF. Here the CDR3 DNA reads TGTGCCAGCTCACCACCGACAGCTTACGAGCAGTACTTC.

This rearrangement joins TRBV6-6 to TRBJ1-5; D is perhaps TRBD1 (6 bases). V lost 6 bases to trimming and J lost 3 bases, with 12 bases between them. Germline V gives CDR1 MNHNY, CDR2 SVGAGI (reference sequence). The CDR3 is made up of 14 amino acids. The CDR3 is CASRTGGNNQPQHF. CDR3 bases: TGTGCCAGCAGGACGGGGGGCAACAATCAGCCCCAGCATTTT.

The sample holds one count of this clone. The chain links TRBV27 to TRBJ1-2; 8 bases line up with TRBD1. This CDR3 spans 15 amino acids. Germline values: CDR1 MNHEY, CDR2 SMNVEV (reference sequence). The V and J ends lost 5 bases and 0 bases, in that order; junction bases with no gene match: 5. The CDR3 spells CASSPTGETNYGYTF. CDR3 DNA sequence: TGTGCCAGCAGTCCGACAGGGGAGACTAACTATGGCTACACCTTC.

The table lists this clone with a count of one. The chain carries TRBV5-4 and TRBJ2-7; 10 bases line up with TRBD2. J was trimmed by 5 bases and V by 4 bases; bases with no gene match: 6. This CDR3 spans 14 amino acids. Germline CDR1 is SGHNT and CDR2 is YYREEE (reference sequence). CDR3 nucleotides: TGTGCCAGCAGCCGAGCGGGAGGGAAGAACGAGCAGTACTTC. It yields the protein CASSRAGGKNEQYF.

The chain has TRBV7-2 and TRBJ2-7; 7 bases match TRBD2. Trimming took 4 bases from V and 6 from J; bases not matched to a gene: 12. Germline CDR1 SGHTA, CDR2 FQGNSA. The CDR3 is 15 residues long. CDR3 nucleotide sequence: TGTGCCAGCAGCTACACCACCAGCGGGGCCGGCGAGCAGTACTTC. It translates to CASSYTTSGAGEQYF.

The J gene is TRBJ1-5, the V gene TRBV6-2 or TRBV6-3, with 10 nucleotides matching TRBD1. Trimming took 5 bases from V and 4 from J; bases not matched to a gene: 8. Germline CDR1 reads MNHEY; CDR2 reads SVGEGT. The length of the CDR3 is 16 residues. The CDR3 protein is CASSADRQGANQPQHF. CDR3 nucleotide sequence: TGTGCCAGCAGTGCCGACCGACAGGGGGCGAATCAGCCCCAGCATTTT.

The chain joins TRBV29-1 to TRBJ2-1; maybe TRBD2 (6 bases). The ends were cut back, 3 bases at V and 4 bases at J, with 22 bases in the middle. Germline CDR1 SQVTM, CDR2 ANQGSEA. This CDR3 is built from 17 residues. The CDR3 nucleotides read TGCAGCGTTGACTCCCTGGGAGGTTCCCCCCATTACAATGAGCAGTTCTTC. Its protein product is CSVDSLGGSPHYNEQFF.

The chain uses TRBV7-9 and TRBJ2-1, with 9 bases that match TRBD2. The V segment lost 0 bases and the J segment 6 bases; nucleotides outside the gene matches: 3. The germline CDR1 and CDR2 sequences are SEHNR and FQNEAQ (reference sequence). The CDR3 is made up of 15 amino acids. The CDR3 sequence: CASSLASGRINEQFF. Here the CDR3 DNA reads TGTGCCAGCAGCTTAGCTAGCGGGAGAATCAATGAGCAGTTCTTC.

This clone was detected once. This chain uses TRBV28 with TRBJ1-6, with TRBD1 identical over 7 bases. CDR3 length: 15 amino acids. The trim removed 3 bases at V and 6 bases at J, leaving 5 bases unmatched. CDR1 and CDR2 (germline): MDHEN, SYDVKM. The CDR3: CASSFPGQRNSPLHF. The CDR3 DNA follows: TGTGCCAGCAGTTTCCCGGGACAGCGTAATTCACCCCTCCACTTT. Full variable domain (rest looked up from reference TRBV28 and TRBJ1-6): DVKVTQSSRYLVKRTGEKVFLECVQDMDHENMFWYRQDPGLGLRLIYFSYDVKMKEKGDIPEGYSVSREKKERFSLILESASTNQTSMYLCASSFPGQRNSPLHFGNGTRLTVT.

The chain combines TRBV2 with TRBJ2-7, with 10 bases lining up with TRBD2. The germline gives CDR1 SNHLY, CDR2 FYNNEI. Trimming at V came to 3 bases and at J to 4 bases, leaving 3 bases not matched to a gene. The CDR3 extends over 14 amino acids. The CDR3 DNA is TGTGCCAGCAGTGACGCTAGCGGGAGTTACGAGCAGTACTTC. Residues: CASSDASGSYEQYF. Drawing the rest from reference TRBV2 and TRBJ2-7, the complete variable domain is EPEVTQTPSHQVTQMGQEVILRCVPISNHLYFYWYRQILGQKVEFLVSFYNNEISEKSEIFDDQFSVERPDGSNFTLKIRSTKLEDSAMYFCASSDASGSYEQYFGPGTRLTVT.

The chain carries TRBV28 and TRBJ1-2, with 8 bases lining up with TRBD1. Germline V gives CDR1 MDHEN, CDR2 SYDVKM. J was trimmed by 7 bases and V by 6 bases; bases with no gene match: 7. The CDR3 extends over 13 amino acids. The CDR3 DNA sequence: TGTGCCAGCAGGCAGGGGGCGCAACGTGGCTACACCTTC. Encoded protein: CASRQGAQRGYTF.

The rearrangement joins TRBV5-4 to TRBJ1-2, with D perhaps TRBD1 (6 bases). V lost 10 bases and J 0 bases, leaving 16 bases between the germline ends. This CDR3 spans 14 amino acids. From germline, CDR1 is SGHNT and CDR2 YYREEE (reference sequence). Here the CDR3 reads CAGWEGGANYGYTF. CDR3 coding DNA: TGTGCCGGCTGGGAAGGGGGGGCTAACTATGGCTACACCTTC.

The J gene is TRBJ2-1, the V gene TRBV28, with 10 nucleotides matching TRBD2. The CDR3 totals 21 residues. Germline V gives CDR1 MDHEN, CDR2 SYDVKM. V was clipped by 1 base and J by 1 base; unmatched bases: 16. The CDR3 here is CASSLSRGGTSEIPSYNEQFF. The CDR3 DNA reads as TGTGCCAGCAGTTTATCGAGAGGCGGGACTAGCGAAATTCCGTCCTACAATGAGCAGTTCTTC.

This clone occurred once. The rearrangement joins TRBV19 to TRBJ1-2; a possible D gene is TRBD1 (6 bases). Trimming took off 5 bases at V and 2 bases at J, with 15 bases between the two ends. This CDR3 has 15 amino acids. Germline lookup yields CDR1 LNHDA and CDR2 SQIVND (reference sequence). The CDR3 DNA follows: TGTGCCAGTAGTTTCGCGGACAGATTCAACTATGGCTACACCTTC. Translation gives CASSFADRFNYGYTF. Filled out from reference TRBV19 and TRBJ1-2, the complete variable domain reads DGGITQSPKYLFRKEGQNVTLSCEQNLNHDAMYWYRQDPGQGLRLIYYSQIVNDFQKGDIAEGYSVSREKKESFPLTVTSAQKNPTAFYLCASSFADRFNYGYTFGSGTRLTVV.

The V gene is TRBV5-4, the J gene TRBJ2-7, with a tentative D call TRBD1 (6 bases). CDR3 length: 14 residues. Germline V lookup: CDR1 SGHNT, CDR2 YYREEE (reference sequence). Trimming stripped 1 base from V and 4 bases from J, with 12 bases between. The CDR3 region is CASSLLGTKYEQYF. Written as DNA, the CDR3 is TGTGCCAGCAGCTTGCTAGGGACAAAGTACGAGCAGTACTTC.

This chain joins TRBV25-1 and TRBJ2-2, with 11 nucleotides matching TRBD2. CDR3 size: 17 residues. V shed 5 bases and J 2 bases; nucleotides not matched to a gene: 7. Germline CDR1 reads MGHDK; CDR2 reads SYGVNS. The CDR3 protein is CASSPATSGINTGELFF. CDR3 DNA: TGTGCCAGCAGTCCGGCGACTAGCGGGATTAACACCGGGGAGCTGTTTTTT.

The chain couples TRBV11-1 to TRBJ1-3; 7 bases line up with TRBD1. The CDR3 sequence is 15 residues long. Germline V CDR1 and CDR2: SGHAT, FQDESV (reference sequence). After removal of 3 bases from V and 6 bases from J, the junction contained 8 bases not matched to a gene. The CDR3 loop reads CASSFGTDLENTIYF. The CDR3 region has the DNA TGTGCCAGCAGCTTCGGGACAGATCTGGAAAACACCATATATTTT.

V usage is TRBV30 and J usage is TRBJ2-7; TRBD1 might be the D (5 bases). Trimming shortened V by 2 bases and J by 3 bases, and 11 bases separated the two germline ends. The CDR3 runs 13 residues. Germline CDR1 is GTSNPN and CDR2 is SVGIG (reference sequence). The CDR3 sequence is CAWSWQGSYEQYF. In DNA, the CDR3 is TGTGCCTGGAGTTGGCAGGGTAGCTACGAGCAGTACTTC.

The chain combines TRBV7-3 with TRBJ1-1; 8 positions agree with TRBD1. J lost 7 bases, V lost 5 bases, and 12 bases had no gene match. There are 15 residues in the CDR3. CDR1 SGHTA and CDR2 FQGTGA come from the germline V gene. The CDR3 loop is CASSAAGGLGSEAFF. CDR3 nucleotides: TGTGCCAGCAGCGCCGCAGGGGGCTTAGGTAGTGAAGCTTTCTTT.

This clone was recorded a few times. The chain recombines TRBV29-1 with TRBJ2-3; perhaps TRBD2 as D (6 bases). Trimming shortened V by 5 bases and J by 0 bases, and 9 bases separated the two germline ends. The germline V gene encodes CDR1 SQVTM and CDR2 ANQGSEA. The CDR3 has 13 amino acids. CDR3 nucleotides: TGCAGCGTTCCAGCGGGTAGCACAGATACGCAGTATTTT. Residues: CSVPAGSTDTQYF.

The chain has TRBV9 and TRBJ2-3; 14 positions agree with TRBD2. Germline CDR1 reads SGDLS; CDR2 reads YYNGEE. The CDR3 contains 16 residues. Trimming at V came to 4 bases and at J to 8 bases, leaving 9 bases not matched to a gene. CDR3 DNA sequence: TGTGCCAGCAGCTTCAGCCTTGGGACTAGCGGGAGTACGCAGTATTTT. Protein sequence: CASSFSLGTSGSTQYF.

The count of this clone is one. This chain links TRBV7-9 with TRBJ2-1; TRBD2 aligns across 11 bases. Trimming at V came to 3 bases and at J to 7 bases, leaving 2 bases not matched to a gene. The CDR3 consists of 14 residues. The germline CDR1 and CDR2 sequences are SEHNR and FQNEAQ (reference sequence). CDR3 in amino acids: CASSFSGGANEQFF. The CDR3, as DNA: TGTGCCAGCAGCTTTAGCGGGGGGGCTAATGAGCAGTTCTTC.